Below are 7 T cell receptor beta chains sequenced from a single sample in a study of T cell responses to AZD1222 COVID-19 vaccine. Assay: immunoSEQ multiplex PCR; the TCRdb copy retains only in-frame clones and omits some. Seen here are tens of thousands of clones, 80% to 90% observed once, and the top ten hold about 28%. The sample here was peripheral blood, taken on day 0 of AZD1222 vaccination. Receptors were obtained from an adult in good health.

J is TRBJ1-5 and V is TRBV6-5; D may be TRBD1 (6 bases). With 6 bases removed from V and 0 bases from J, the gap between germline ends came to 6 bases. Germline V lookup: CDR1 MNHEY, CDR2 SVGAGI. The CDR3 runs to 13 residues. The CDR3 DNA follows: TGTGCCAGCAGACAGGGTAGCAATCAGCCCCAGCATTTT. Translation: CASRQGSNQPQHF.

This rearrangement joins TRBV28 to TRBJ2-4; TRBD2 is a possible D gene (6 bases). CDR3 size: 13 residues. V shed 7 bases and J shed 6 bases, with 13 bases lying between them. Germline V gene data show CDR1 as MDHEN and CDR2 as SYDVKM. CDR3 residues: CASTPVSGNIQYF. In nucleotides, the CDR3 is TGTGCCAGCACCCCTGTTAGCGGAAACATTCAGTACTTC. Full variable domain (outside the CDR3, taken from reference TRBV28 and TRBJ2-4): DVKVTQSSRYLVKRTGEKVFLECVQDMDHENMFWYRQDPGLGLRLIYFSYDVKMKEKGDIPEGYSVSREKKERFSLILESASTNQTSMYLCASTPVSGNIQYFGAGTRLSVL.

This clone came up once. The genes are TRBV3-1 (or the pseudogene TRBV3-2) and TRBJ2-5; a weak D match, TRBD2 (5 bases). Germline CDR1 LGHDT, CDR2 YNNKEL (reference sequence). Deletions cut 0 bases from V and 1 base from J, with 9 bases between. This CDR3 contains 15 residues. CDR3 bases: TGTGCCAGCAGCCAAGAGGTAGCGTTCCAAGAGACCCAGTACTTC. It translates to CASSQEVAFQETQYF.

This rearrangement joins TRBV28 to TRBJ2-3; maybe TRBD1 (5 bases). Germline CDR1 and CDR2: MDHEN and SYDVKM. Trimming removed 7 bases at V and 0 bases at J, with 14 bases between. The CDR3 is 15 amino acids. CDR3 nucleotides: TGTGCCAGCACTGTGCTGGACACCAGCACAGATACGCAGTATTTT. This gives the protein CASTVLDTSTDTQYF.

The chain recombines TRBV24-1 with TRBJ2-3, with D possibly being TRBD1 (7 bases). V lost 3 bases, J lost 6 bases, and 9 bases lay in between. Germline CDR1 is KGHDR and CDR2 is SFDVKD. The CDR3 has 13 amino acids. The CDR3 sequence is CATSDPGGDTQYF. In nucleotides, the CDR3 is TGTGCCACCAGTGATCCAGGGGGGGATACGCAGTATTTT.

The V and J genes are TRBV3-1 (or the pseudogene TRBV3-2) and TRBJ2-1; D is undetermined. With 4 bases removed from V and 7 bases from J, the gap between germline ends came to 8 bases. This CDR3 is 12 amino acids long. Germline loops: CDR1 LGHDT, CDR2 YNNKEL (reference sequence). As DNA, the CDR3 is TGTGCCAGCAGCCGAGGATGGAATGAGCAGTTCTTC. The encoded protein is CASSRGWNEQFF.

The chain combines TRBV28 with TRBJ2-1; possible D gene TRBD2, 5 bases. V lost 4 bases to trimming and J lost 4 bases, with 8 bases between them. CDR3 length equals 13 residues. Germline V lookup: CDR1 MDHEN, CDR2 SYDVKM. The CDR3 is CASSSGMYNEQFF. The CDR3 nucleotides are TGTGCCAGCAGTTCCGGGATGTACAATGAGCAGTTCTTC.